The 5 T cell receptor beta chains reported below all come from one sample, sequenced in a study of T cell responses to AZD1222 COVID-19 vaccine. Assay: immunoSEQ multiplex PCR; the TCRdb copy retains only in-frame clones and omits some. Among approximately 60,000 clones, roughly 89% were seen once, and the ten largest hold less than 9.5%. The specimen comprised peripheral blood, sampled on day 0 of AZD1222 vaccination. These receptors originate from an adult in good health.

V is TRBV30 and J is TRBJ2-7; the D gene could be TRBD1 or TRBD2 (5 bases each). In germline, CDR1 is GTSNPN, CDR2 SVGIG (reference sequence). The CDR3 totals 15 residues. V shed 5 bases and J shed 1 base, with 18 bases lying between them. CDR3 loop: CAWGLGTRGSYEQYF. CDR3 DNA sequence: TGTGCCTGGGGGCTGGGGACGAGGGGTTCCTACGAGCAGTACTTC.

CDR3 residues: CASRQGSYEQYF. CDR3 DNA: TGTGCCAGCAGACAGGGTTCCTACGAGCAGTACTTC. The chain recombines TRBV6-5 with TRBJ2-7, with D possibly matching TRBD1 (6 bases). V was trimmed by 6 bases and J by 1 base, leaving 7 bases between them. The CDR3 consists of 12 residues. In germline, CDR1 is MNHEY, CDR2 SVGAGI.

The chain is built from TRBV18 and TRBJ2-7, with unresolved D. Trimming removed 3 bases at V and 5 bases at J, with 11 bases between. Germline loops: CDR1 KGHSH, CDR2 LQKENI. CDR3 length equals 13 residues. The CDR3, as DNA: TGTGCCAGCTCACCGCTCCCTGGGAACGAGCAGTACTTC. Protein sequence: CASSPLPGNEQYF.

The CDR3 region has the DNA TGTGCCAGCAGCCAAGGGGGGGGGACTGAAGCTTTCTTT. Amino acids: CASSQGGGTEAFF. The rearrangement joins TRBV3-1 (or the pseudogene TRBV3-2) to TRBJ1-1, with TRBD1 as a possible D gene (5 bases). Germline loops: CDR1 LGHDT, CDR2 YNNKEL (reference sequence). The CDR3 totals 13 residues. V was pared by 1 base and J by 5 bases, with 8 bases between.

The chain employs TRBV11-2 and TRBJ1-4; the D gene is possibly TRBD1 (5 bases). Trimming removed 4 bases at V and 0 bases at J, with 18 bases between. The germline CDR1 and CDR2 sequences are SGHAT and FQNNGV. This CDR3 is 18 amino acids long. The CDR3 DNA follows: TGTGCCAGCAGCTATGGGGGAACCAGCGACCCAACTAATGAAAAACTGTTTTTT. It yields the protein CASSYGGTSDPTNEKLFF.